This T cell receptor (beta chain) was captured by sequencing in a study of cytomegalovirus exposure and HLA in healthy donors. Whole-study results and caveats: The investigators catalogued about 170 TCR beta chains as cytomegalovirus-associated. According to a subsequent analysis, TCR clusters from the first cohort were inclined to appear together in the 110 or so validation repertoires. The study found most TCR sequences rare, yet found some public TCRs in many donors.

The data were produced by immunoSEQ multiplex PCR, yet TCRdb's version contains in-frame clones alone and is incomplete. The sample has approximately 140,000 clones, roughly 86% seen once. Note on this clone: Its antigen is unknown.

This CDR3 contains 14 residues. A 120-subject validation cohort, separate from the 666-subject first cohort, supplied the donors. This rearrangement joins TRBV21-1 to TRBJ1-4; the table gives TRBD1 as D, unverified against the DNA. TRBV21-1 is assigned pseudogene status. This TCR derives from a young man in good health and CMV-seropositive. Specimen: PBMCs. CDR3 amino acids: CASGAGWTNEKLFF. CDR3 DNA sequence: TGTGCCAGCGGGGCAGGGTGGACTAATGAAAAACTGTTTTTT.